A single sample is the source of the 11 T cell receptor beta chains below, sequenced in a study of blood T cell repertoires in COVID-19. Data came from immunoSEQ multiplex PCR; TCRdb stores just in-frame clones and leaves some out. The sample has 150,000 to 200,000 clones, around 82% seen once. Sequenced input: PBMCs or T cells enriched from blood (not recorded which). These receptors came from a middle-aged man who had recovered from COVID-19.

This clone was observed a single time. The chain links TRBV9 to TRBJ1-5; 10 nucleotides align to TRBD1. The V gene end was trimmed by 3 bases and the J gene end by 6 bases; junction bases not matched to a gene: 3. CDR1 SGDLS and CDR2 YYNGEE come from the germline V gene. The CDR3 sequence is 14 residues long. The CDR3 here is CASSGTGGGQPQHF. The CDR3 nucleotides read TGTGCCAGCAGCGGGACAGGGGGGGGTCAGCCCCAGCATTTT. The variable domain in full, completed from reference TRBV9 and TRBJ1-5, reads DSGVTQTPKHLITATGQRVTLRCSPRSGDLSVYWYQQSLDQGLQFLIQYYNGEERAKGNILERFSAQQFPDLHSELNLSSLELGDSALYFCASSGTGGGQPQHFGDGTRLSIL.

This clone was found once. This rearrangement joins TRBV7-8 to TRBJ1-3; the D is unclear. The CDR3 length is 16 residues. The germline gives CDR1 SGHVS, CDR2 FQNEAQ. V was clipped by 1 base and J by 2 bases, with 12 bases between them. The CDR3: CASSLVRGGAGNTIYF. CDR3 coding DNA: TGTGCCAGCAGCTTAGTGCGGGGTGGTGCTGGAAACACCATATATTTT.

The rearrangement joins TRBV2 to TRBJ2-2; 11 positions agree with TRBD1. J was trimmed by 5 bases and V by 7 bases; bases with no gene match: 3. This CDR3 contains 14 residues. CDR1 SNHLY and CDR2 FYNNEI come from the germline V gene. The CDR3 reads CASTRDRGTGELFF. CDR3 bases: TGTGCCAGCACCCGGGACAGGGGGACCGGGGAGCTGTTTTTT. The variable domain in full, with the rest retrieved from reference TRBV2 and TRBJ2-2, is EPEVTQTPSHQVTQMGQEVILRCVPISNHLYFYWYRQILGQKVEFLVSFYNNEISEKSEIFDDQFSVERPDGSNFTLKIRSTKLEDSAMYFCASTRDRGTGELFFGEGSRLTVL.

The chain has TRBV7-6 and TRBJ1-1; D is perhaps TRBD1 (5 bases). In germline, CDR1 is SGHVS, CDR2 FNYEAQ. V was trimmed by 6 bases and J by 0 bases, leaving 8 bases between them. This CDR3 has 13 residues. CDR3 bases: TGTGCCAGCAGTCAGGGAATGAACACTGAAGCTTTCTTT. Its protein product is CASSQGMNTEAFF.

The chain is built from TRBV5-4 and TRBJ1-2, with 7 bases that match TRBD1. Germline trimming cut 2 bases from V and 6 bases from J; bases unmatched to any gene: 16. The CDR3 covers 17 residues. Germline CDR1 SGHNT, CDR2 YYREEE (reference sequence). This CDR3 is CASSFPDPEGARDGYTF. The CDR3 nucleotides are TGTGCCAGCAGCTTTCCGGACCCAGAGGGGGCGAGGGATGGCTACACCTTC.

The CDR3 region is CASSLYSQGTNYGYTF. In nucleotides, the CDR3 is TGTGCCAGCAGCTTATATTCCCAGGGGACAAACTATGGCTACACCTTC. V and J are TRBV7-6 and TRBJ1-2; tentatively, D is TRBD1 (6 bases). From germline, CDR1 is SGHVS and CDR2 FNYEAQ. The CDR3 is made up of 16 amino acids. Trimming removed 2 bases at V and 2 bases at J, with 15 bases between.

V is TRBV5-8 and J is TRBJ2-7; no firm D call. In germline, CDR1 is SGHTS, CDR2 YDEGEE. The CDR3 has 12 residues. Trimming removed 1 base at V and 3 bases at J, with 5 bases between. The CDR3 nucleotides are TGTGCCAGCAGCTTGAGGAGCTACGAGCAGTACGTC. Translating it yields CASSLRSYEQYV.

The chain links TRBV6-6 to TRBJ1-5, with a possible D match to TRBD1 (5 bases). The V end lost 5 bases, the J end lost 6 bases, and 23 bases lay between the germline ends. This CDR3 has 17 residues. The germline CDR1 and CDR2 sequences are MNHNY and SVGAGI (reference sequence). CDR3 in DNA: TGTGCCAGCAGTCAAACCCGACAGCGGGCTGGGAGTCAGCCCCAGCATTTT. Encoded protein: CASSQTRQRAGSQPQHF.

This chain joins TRBV11-3 and TRBJ1-5, with D perhaps TRBD1 (5 bases). The germline V gene has CDR1 SGHNT and CDR2 YENEEA. Trimming took 5 bases from V and 0 from J, leaving 20 bases between them. The CDR3 runs to 18 residues. The CDR3 nucleotides read TGTGCCAGCAGCCCCGGGGGACCGTGCCGATATAGCAATCAGCCCCAGCATTTT. This codes for CASSPGGPCRYSNQPQHF.

The chain has TRBV5-6 and TRBJ1-1; a weak D match, TRBD1 (5 bases). Germline CDR1 is SGHDT and CDR2 is YYEEEE. The CDR3 is 16 amino acids. Trimming left V 0 bases short and J 4 bases short, with 16 bases between. CDR3 bases: TGTGCCAGCAGCTTGGCCGGGGGGAAGGCTCGCACTGAAGCTTTCTTT. Translation: CASSLAGGKARTEAFF.

The chain has TRBV6-5 and TRBJ1-2; a possible D gene is TRBD1 (6 bases). The length of the CDR3 is 14 residues. Germline values: CDR1 MNHEY, CDR2 SVGAGI. V lost 2 bases to trimming and J lost 3 bases, with 10 bases between them. CDR3 nucleotide sequence: TGTGCCAGCAGTTACCAGGGGAGGGACTATGGCTACACCTTC. It specifies CASSYQGRDYGYTF.